This T cell receptor beta chain appears in the sequencing data of a study of blood T cell repertoires in COVID-19. CDR1 and CDR2 (germline): SGHDT, YYEEEE. V was clipped by 6 bases and J by 8 bases, with 15 bases between them. This CDR3 region has 13 residues. Participant age was roughly 18 to 95 years, and participants resided in fewer than 30 US areas. Here immunoSEQ multiplex PCR was the method, and the copy in TCRdb shows in-frame clones only, minus some. The sample holds 150,000 to 200,000 clones, about 79% seen once. Sequencing used PBMCs or T cells enriched from blood (not recorded which). The receptor comes from a man aged 45 to 65 who had recovered from COVID-19. This sequence joins TRBV5-6 and TRBJ2-1; D might be TRBD2 (5 bases). The CDR3: CASNTRGIDEQFF. CDR3 DNA sequence: TGTGCCAGCAACACACGGGGTATCGATGAGCAGTTCTTC.